The T cell receptor beta chain described here comes from a study of blood T cell repertoires in COVID-19. Germline V CDR1 and CDR2: SGHTA, FQGNSA. The CDR3 runs 15 residues. V lost 5 bases and J lost 5, with 18 bases in between. This table comes from immunoSEQ multiplex PCR, and its TCRdb copy is limited to in-frame clones, with some not included. Found here are 140,000 to 150,000 clones, 70% to 90% of them singletons; the top ten hold 2% to 3%. The sequenced material came from peripheral blood. The sequence was obtained from a human donor with acute or convalescent COVID-19. The donor label of this sample is uncertain. The chain couples TRBV7-2 to TRBJ1-1; tentative D call: TRBD1 (6 bases). The DNA of the CDR3 is TGTGCCAGCAGCCACCCTACAGGGCCGGGTACTGAAGCTTTCTTT. It is translated as CASSHPTGPGTEAFF.